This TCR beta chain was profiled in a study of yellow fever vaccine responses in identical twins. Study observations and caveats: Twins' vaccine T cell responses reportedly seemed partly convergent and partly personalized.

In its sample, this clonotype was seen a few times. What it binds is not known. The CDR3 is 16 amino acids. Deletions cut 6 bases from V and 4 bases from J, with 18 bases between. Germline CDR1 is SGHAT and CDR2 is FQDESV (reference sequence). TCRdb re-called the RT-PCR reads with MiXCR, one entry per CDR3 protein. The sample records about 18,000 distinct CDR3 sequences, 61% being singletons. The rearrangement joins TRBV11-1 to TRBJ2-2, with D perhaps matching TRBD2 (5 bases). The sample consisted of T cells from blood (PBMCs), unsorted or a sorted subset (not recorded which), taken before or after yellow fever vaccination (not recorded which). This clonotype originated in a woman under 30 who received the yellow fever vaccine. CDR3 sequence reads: CASRLRGSVGTGELFF. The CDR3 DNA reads TGTGCCAGCAGGCTTAGAGGTAGCGTCGGCACCGGGGAGCTGTTTTTT.